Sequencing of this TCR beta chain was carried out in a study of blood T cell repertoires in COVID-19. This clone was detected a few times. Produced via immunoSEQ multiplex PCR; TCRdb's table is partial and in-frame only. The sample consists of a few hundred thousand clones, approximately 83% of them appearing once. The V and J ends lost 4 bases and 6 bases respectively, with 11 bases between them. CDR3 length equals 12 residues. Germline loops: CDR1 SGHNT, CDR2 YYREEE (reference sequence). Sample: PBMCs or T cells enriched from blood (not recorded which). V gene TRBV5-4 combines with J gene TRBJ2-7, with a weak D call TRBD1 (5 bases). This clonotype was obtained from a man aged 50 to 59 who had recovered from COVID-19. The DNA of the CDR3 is TGTGCCAGCAGCACCGGGCAGGGCGAGCAGTACTTC. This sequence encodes CASSTGQGEQYF.